The source of this TCR beta chain is a study of blood T cells in healthy people across ages. General observations from the study: Long-lived donors exceeded aged donors in naive CD4+ cells and diversity.

Primers used in a second PCR of about 7 to 12 cycles were a sample-barcoded 5' primer and a J-beta primer mix. Each cDNA molecule was tagged by a template-switch adaptor with 12 random nucleotides. MiXCR was run by TCRdb on the 5' RACE reads, yielding one entry per CDR3 protein. Here the sample spans roughly 700,000 distinct CDR3 sequences, around half being singletons. The sample, around 10 milliliters of peripheral blood, was drawn from each donor. The CDR3 covers 15 residues. In germline, CDR1 is DFQATT, CDR2 SNEGSKA (reference sequence). The ends lost 5 bases at V and 4 bases at J; junction bases unmatched: 12. A note on this clonotype: Its antigen remains unidentified.

This receptor was obtained from a woman aged 55 to 70 in good health. This chain joins TRBV20-1 and TRBJ2-3; 7 bases map to TRBD2. Sequencing was performed on blood. The CDR3 sequence: CSALGGGLGADTQYF. As DNA, the CDR3 is TGCAGTGCTCTTGGCGGGGGTTTAGGGGCAGATACGCAGTATTTT.